This paragraph reports one T cell receptor beta chain. Its target is unknown. Generated by immunoSEQ multiplex PCR, the TCRdb table keeps only in-frame clones and is missing some. The data contain 150,000 to 200,000 clones, less than 90% of them seen just once; the ten biggest clones take up about 9.4%. This sample was included in a study of cytomegalovirus exposure and HLA in healthy donors. Study background: The roughly 120 validation repertoires matched the 500 to 750 first-cohort repertoires in platform, a later analysis reported.

Separate from the 666-subject first cohort was the roughly 130-subject validation cohort, to which the donors belonged. General study findings and limits: The dataset shows that most TCR sequences were rare, while some public TCRs occurred in many donors. Per published reports, the classifier diagnosed cytomegalovirus status with high specificity and sensitivity.

Germline V lookup: CDR1 SGHDT, CDR2 YYEEEE. This CDR3 has 15 residues. J lost 8 bases, V lost 4 bases, and 8 bases had no gene match. The sequence was obtained from a young man in good health and CMV-seropositive. The chain has TRBV5-6 and TRBJ1-4; the match to TRBD1 covers 10 bases. The material sequenced was PBMCs. The CDR3 DNA is TGTGCCAGCAGCATCTGGGACAGGGGAGACGAAAAACTGTTTTTT. It translates to CASSIWDRGDEKLFF. Drawing the rest from reference TRBV5-6 and TRBJ1-4, the complete variable domain is DAGVTQSPTHLIKTRGQQVTLRCSPKSGHDTVSWYQQALGQGPQFIFQYYEEEERQRGNFPDRFSGHQFPNYSSELNVNALLLGDSALYLCASSIWDRGDEKLFFGSGTQLSVL.